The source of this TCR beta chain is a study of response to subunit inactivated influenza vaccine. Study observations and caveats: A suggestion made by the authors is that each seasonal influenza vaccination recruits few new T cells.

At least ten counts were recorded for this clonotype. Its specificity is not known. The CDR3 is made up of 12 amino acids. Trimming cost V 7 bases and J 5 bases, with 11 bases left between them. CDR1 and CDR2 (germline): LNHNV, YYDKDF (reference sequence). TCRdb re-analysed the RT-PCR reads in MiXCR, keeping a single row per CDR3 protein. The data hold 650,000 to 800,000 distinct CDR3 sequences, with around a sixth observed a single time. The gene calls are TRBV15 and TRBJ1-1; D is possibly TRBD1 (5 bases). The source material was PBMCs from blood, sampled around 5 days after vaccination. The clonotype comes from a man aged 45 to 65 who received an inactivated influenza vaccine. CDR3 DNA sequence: TGTGCCACCACCCGGGACCGAACTGAAGCTTTCTTT. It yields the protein CATTRDRTEAFF.